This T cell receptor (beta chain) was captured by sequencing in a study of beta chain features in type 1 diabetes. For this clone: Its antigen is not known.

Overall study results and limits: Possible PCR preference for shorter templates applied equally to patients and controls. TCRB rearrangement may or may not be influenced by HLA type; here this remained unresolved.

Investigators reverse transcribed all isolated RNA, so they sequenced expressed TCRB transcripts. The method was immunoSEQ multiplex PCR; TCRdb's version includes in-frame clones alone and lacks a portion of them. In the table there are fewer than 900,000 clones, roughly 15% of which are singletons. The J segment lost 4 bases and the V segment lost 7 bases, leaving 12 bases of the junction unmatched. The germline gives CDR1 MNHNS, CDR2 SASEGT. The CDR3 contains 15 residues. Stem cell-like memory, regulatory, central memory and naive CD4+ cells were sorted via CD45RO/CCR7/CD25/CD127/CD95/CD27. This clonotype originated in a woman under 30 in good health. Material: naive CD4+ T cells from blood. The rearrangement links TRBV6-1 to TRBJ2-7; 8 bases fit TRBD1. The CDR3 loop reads CASTPVPGGLYEQYF. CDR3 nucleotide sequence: TGTGCCAGCACCCCGGTCCCAGGGGGCCTGTACGAGCAGTACTTC.